This T cell receptor beta chain was captured in a study of low-dose radiotherapy and immunotherapy resistance in tumors. CDR3 size: 15 residues. V was clipped by 6 bases and J by 0 bases, with 12 bases between them. Germline lookup yields CDR1 MNHNS and CDR2 SASEGT. Covering alpha and beta chains, TRAV- and TRBV-specific primers were used for the first-strand cDNA. The TCRs were subjected to amplification over approximately 18 PCR cycles employing a constant-region primer in conjunction with a V-primer adapter. MiXCR was run by TCRdb on the reads, yielding one entry per CDR3 protein. The sample records tens of thousands of distinct CDR3 sequences, 20% to 25% being singletons. Regarding time point: after trial treatment. The treatment was: LDRT plus nivolumab, ipilimumab, low-dose cyclophosphamide and aspirin (RACIN trial). The sample holds many counts of this clonotype.

The chain employs TRBV6-1 and TRBJ2-1; a weak D match, TRBD2 (5 bases). The sequencing here drew on PBMCs, taken after low-dose radiotherapy plus immunotherapy. The sequence was collected from a male donor with prostate cancer. CDR3 region: CASREDSSSYNEQFF. CDR3 bases: TGTGCCAGCAGAGAGGACTCCAGCTCCTACAATGAGCAGTTCTTC.